This T cell receptor beta chain was recovered during a study of CD8 T cells in ankylosing spondylitis. Study conclusions and caveats: Clones linked to disease, bearing a CD8+ phenotype, were relatively rare in peripheral blood.

TCRdb ran MiXCR on the 5' RACE reads and lists one entry per CDR3 protein. The repertoire includes approximately 350,000 distinct CDR3 sequences, roughly 22% of them detected once, and roughly 13% sits in the top ten. This clonotype was seen more than once but under ten times. Its antigen remains unknown. CDR1 and CDR2 (germline): SQVTM, ANQGSEA. V was pared by 7 bases and J by 9 bases, with 10 bases of the junction left unmatched. There are 13 residues in the CDR3. The receptor was isolated from a male donor with ankylosing spondylitis or in good health (not recorded which). This rearrangement joins TRBV29-1 to TRBJ2-1, with 9 bases matching TRBD2. The sample was blood, either unsorted or a sorted T cell fraction (not recorded which). Here the CDR3 DNA reads TGCAGCGCCGCCATTGCGGGGGGGGGTGAGCAGTTCTTC. Protein: CSAAIAGGGEQFF.